The clone carrying this T cell receptor (beta chain) was picked up many times. TCRdb analysed the 5' RACE reads with MiXCR anew, one entry per CDR3 protein. The table has tens of thousands of distinct CDR3 sequences, 8% to 13% seen once. V shed 2 bases and J 9 bases; nucleotides not matched to a gene: 6. The CDR3 extends over 13 amino acids. Germline V gives CDR1 WNHNN, CDR2 SYGVQD (reference sequence). These data belong to a study of early T cells in non-severe SARS-CoV-2 infection. The material sequenced was whole blood, taken at baseline. This TCR came from an adult who was a healthcare worker with PCR-confirmed SARS-CoV-2 infection or an uninfected control (not recorded which). V gene TRBV10-1 combines with J gene TRBJ2-7; 8 bases are a match to TRBD1. The CDR3, as DNA: TGCGCCAGCAGTGAGAAGCAGGGGACAGGGCAGTACTTC. Translated: CASSEKQGTGQYF.